The 7 T cell receptor beta chains below were found in one sample sequenced in a study of vaccination and CD4 T cells after COVID-19. The Oncomine TCR Beta short-read assay was applied to DNA of cultured CD4+ T cells. TCRdb re-derived calls from the PCR reads in MiXCR, one entry per CDR3 protein. The profile covers more than 15,000 distinct CDR3 sequences, with approximately 55% appearing a single time and approximately 9.9% taken by the ten largest. Treatment defined: roughly 10-day PBMC culture with coronavirus spike peptide pools or control peptides (ViraFEST assay). The antigens of these receptors remain unknown. Material: CD4+ T cells from blood, cultured in vitro. The receptors were sampled from a human donor who had recovered from COVID-19.

Here the CDR3 DNA reads TGTGCCAGCAGCGTCGGGGGCCGCACCGGGGAGCTGTTTTTT. Its protein product is CASSVGGRTGELFF. The rearrangement uses TRBV7-9 and TRBJ2-2, with D perhaps matching TRBD1 or TRBD2 (6 bases each). Germline V lookup: CDR1 SEHNR, CDR2 FQNEAQ (reference sequence). V was cut by 5 bases and J by 4 bases, with 11 bases left in between. The CDR3 is 14 amino acids.

J is TRBJ1-2 and V is TRBV11-2; 11 positions agree with TRBD1. This CDR3 region has 14 residues. V trimming: 4 bases; J trimming: 6 bases; junction bases outside the gene matches: 4. Per germline, CDR1 SGHAT and CDR2 FQNNGV. The DNA of the CDR3 is TGTGCCAGCAGCTCCGGACAGGGGGCTGATGGCTACACCTTC. This codes for CASSSGQGADGYTF.

V and J are TRBV6-5 and TRBJ1-5; D gene unclear. In germline, CDR1 is MNHEY, CDR2 SVGAGI. The CDR3 runs 17 residues. Trimming cost V 1 base and J 0 bases, with 13 bases left between them. The CDR3 nucleotides read TGTGCCAGCAGTTACTGGAAACCCGACGCTAGCAATCAGCCCCAGCATTTT. Its translation is CASSYWKPDASNQPQHF.

This clonotype was observed a few times. The genes are TRBV20-1 and TRBJ1-4; TRBD1 is a possible D gene (6 bases). This CDR3 is 14 amino acids long. The V gene lost 4 bases and the J gene lost 3 bases, with 12 bases spanning the gap. Germline assignment: CDR1 DFQATT and CDR2 SNEGSKA (reference sequence). The CDR3 reads CSATAGAPNEKLFF. The CDR3 nucleotides are TGCAGTGCTACCGCGGGGGCGCCTAATGAAAAACTGTTTTTT.

The genes are TRBV7-9 and TRBJ1-5, with D hard to call. CDR3 length: 14 amino acids. Trimming took 1 base from V and 4 from J, leaving 8 bases between them. CDR1 is SEHNR and CDR2 is FQNEAQ in the germline V gene (reference sequence). The CDR3 DNA is TGTGCCAGCAGCTTAGGAGGCCGAAATCAGCCCCAGCATTTT. Residues: CASSLGGRNQPQHF. Combining the CDR3 with reference TRBV7-9 and TRBJ1-5 gives the whole variable domain DTGVSQNPRHKITKRGQNVTFRCDPISEHNRLYWYRQTLGQGPEFLTYFQNEAQLEKSRLLSDRFSAERPKGSFSTLEIQRTEQGDSAMYLCASSLGGRNQPQHFGDGTRLSIL.

This chain joins TRBV11-2 and TRBJ2-7; TRBD1 matches 7 bases. The CDR3 length is 18 residues. Germline CDR1 SGHAT, CDR2 FQNNGV. V was clipped by 3 bases and J by 3 bases; unmatched bases: 17. The CDR3 nucleotides are TGTGCCAGCAGCTTCGTACAGGGGCAACCCTCCTTCTACTACGAGCAGTACTTC. It translates to CASSFVQGQPSFYYEQYF.

The chain uses TRBV4-3 and TRBJ2-1, with TRBD2 matching 12 bases. The CDR3 consists of 18 residues. V lost 3 bases to trimming and J lost 7 bases; unmatched junction nucleotides: 13. CDR1 is LGHNA, CDR2 YSLEER, per germline. CDR3 amino acids: CASSQQLATSGSFNEQFF. The CDR3 region has the DNA TGCGCCAGCAGCCAGCAACTCGCGACTAGCGGGAGTTTTAATGAGCAGTTCTTC.